Listed below are T cell receptor beta chains from one sample, sequenced in a study of T cell repertoires in cytomegalovirus infection. From the reads, TCRdb called clonotypes with MiXCR, one entry per CDR3 protein. The table shows 650,000 to 900,000 distinct CDR3 sequences, with less than 35% occurring only once. Antigens of these TCRs are unknown. The specimen was cultured CD8+ T cells from PBMCs, collected from culture after CMV antigen stimulation. The receptors were sampled from a human donor in good health (CMV status not recorded). Some clones in this sample may be carry-over from other donors' samples. The CDR3 runs from the conserved cysteine through the conserved F or W.

CDR3 protein: CASSPGLTDQETQYF
V gene: TRBV7-9
J gene: TRBJ2-5

CDR3 protein: CASSARTGGFYNEQFF
V gene: TRBV11-3
J gene: TRBJ2-1

CDR3 protein: CASSLLGRGDRGGTEAFF
V gene: TRBV7-6
J gene: TRBJ1-1

CDR3 protein: CASSDGTGNYSPLHF
V gene: TRBV6-4
J gene: TRBJ1-6

CDR3 protein: CASSLGTGVNYNEQFF
V gene: TRBV6-2/TRBV6-3
J gene: TRBJ2-1

CDR3 protein: CASLSGIDNEQFF
V gene: TRBV12-3/TRBV12-4
J gene: TRBJ2-1

CDR3 protein: CASSQERDLSYNEQFF
V gene: TRBV4-3
J gene: TRBJ2-1

CDR3 protein: CASSSTFEAFF
V gene: TRBV7-8
J gene: TRBJ1-1

CDR3 protein: CASSLGEWGTDTQYF
V gene: TRBV7-6
J gene: TRBJ2-3

CDR3 protein: CASSPPGANEQFF
V gene: TRBV6-4
J gene: TRBJ2-1

CDR3 protein: CASSLAGGSLSSYNEQFF
V gene: TRBV7-6
J gene: TRBJ2-1

CDR3 protein: CASSPRQGDTDTQYF
V gene: TRBV6-6
J gene: TRBJ2-3

CDR3 protein: CASSDVPVTSTDTQYF
V gene: TRBV28
J gene: TRBJ2-3

CDR3 protein: CASSSTGTGTQAFF
V gene: TRBV27
J gene: TRBJ1-1

CDR3 protein: CASSLLWSTDTQYF
V gene: TRBV7-2
J gene: TRBJ2-3

CDR3 protein: CASSAGPGNTIYF
V gene: TRBV7-6
J gene: TRBJ1-3

CDR3 protein: CASSRTRRIHSNQPQHF
V gene: TRBV19
J gene: TRBJ1-5